The 16 T cell receptor beta chains below were found in one sample sequenced in a study of cytomegalovirus exposure and HLA in healthy donors. The PCR was carried out with 60 Vbeta primers and 13 Jbeta primers. Sequenced by immunoSEQ multiplex PCR; TCRdb stores in-frame clones only, minus some. The repertoire has about 100,000 clones, around 82% of them found once; the top ten carry around 3.8%. The sample comprised PBMCs. The receptor set was obtained from a woman in her forties or fifties in good health and CMV-seropositive.

The gene calls are TRBV7-8 and TRBJ2-4, with 9 bases identical to TRBD2. The CDR3 runs to 18 residues. The V segment lost 0 bases and the J segment 4 bases; nucleotides outside the gene matches: 10. Germline CDR1 and CDR2: SGHVS and FQNEAQ. The CDR3 DNA follows: TGTGCCAGCAGCTTAGCCCTGGGGCGGGGGGGTGCTAAAAACATTCAGTACTTC. This gives the protein CASSLALGRGGAKNIQYF.

The rearrangement joins TRBV27 to TRBJ1-1; D not resolved. This CDR3 region has 12 residues. V shed 4 bases and J shed 12 bases, with 15 bases lying between them. CDR1 is MNHEY and CDR2 is SMNVEV in the germline V gene (reference sequence). The CDR3 bases are TGTGCCAGCAGTTCCCGGGGTACGAGATCTTTCTTT. It yields the protein CASSSRGTRSFF.

This clone qualifies as medium-sized. The chain combines TRBV7-8 with TRBJ2-7; 8 bases map to TRBD2. V lost 5 bases, J lost 7 bases, and 13 bases stayed unmatched. In germline, CDR1 is SGHVS, CDR2 FQNEAQ. This CDR3 has 15 residues. The CDR3 DNA sequence: TGTGCCAGCAGCCCGGTGCAGCGGGGGCGTTGGGAGCAGTACTTC. It codes for CASSPVQRGRWEQYF.

V usage is TRBV23-1 and J usage is TRBJ2-1, with 9 positions matching TRBD2. TRBV23-1 belongs to the ORF category, with a function that is uncertain. This CDR3 region has 16 residues. V dropped 3 bases and J dropped 4; count of bases not matched to a gene: 7. CDR3 bases: TGCGCCAGCAGTCACCTTAGCGGGAGTGATTACAATGAGCAGTTCTTC. Translated, it gives CASSHLSGSDYNEQFF.

This clone was seen more than once but under ten times. V usage is TRBV27 and J usage is TRBJ2-7, with TRBD2 matching 7 bases. V lost 2 bases, J lost 3 bases, and 13 bases stayed unmatched. CDR3 length: 17 residues. Looked up from germline, CDR1 is MNHEY and CDR2 is SMNVEV (reference sequence). For the CDR3, the DNA is TGTGCCAGCAGTTTAGCGGGAGTGGGTCCTAGTGTCTACGAGCAGTACTTC. It yields the protein CASSLAGVGPSVYEQYF.

This chain links TRBV5-4 with TRBJ2-5, with D unresolved. V lost 0 bases and J lost 3, with 9 bases in between. The CDR3 sequence is 14 residues long. Per germline, CDR1 SGHNT and CDR2 YYREEE (reference sequence). The CDR3 DNA reads TGTGCCAGCAGCTTGGCGGCTGGAGAAGAGACCCAGTACTTC. Protein sequence: CASSLAAGEETQYF. Using reference TRBV5-4 and TRBJ2-5 for the parts outside the CDR3, the full variable domain is ETGVTQSPTHLIKTRGQQVTLRCSSQSGHNTVSWYQQALGQGPQFIFQYYREEENGRGNFPPRFSGLQFPNYSSELNVNALELDDSALYLCASSLAAGEETQYFGPGTRLLVL.

The J gene is TRBJ2-7, the V gene TRBV30, with 11 bases that match TRBD2. With V trimmed by 0 bases and J by 6 bases, 16 bases remained unmatched. CDR1 and CDR2 (germline): GTSNPN, SVGIG (reference sequence). The CDR3 consists of 18 residues. CDR3 coding DNA: TGTGCCTGGAGTGTAAGGCTAGCGGGGGGCCTAAGGGTCGGCGAGCAGTACTTC. This codes for CAWSVRLAGGLRVGEQYF.

The chain combines TRBV9 with TRBJ2-1, with D unresolved. The ends were cut back, 3 bases at V and 7 bases at J, with 11 bases in the middle. CDR1 is SGDLS and CDR2 is YYNGEE in the germline V gene. The CDR3 has 13 residues. The DNA for the CDR3 is TGTGCCAGCAGCGCTACCGTTCGGAATGAGCAGTTCTTC. Residues: CASSATVRNEQFF.

The V call is TRBV5-1, the J call TRBJ2-5; 13 nucleotides line up with TRBD2. The CDR3 has 17 amino acids. The germline V gene has CDR1 SGHRS and CDR2 YFSETQ. J lost 5 bases, V lost 0 bases, and 7 bases had no gene match. CDR3 in amino acids: CASSLDWTSGSWETQYF. The DNA of the CDR3 is TGCGCCAGCAGCTTGGATTGGACTAGCGGGAGCTGGGAGACCCAGTACTTC.

This sequence joins TRBV5-8 and TRBJ1-6, with TRBD1 matching 11 bases. After removal of 5 bases from V and 3 bases from J, the junction contained 7 bases not matched to a gene. This CDR3 is 17 amino acids long. CDR1 and CDR2 from the germline V gene are SGHTS and YDEGEE. This CDR3 reads CASRDRGLNFYNSPLHF. As DNA, the CDR3 is TGTGCCAGCAGGGACAGGGGGCTTAATTTCTATAATTCACCCCTCCACTTT.

This chain connects TRBV7-9 to TRBJ1-4, with 9 nucleotides matching TRBD1. Per the germline V gene, CDR1 is SEHNR and CDR2 is FQNEAQ (reference sequence). V shed 6 bases and J 6 bases; nucleotides not matched to a gene: 5. The length of the CDR3 is 14 residues. CDR3 nucleotides: TGTGCCAGCAGTCCGGGACAGGGAGATGAAAAACTGTTTTTT. Translating gives CASSPGQGDEKLFF.

The chain joins TRBV2 to TRBJ1-1; 10 nucleotides line up with TRBD1. Trimming cost V 5 bases and J 0 bases; bases outside gene matches: 3. Germline CDR1 reads SNHLY; CDR2 reads FYNNEI. This CDR3 spans 15 amino acids. The CDR3 nucleotides are TGTGCCAGCAGTCAGGACAGGGGGGTGAACACTGAAGCTTTCTTT. Its translation is CASSQDRGVNTEAFF. Full variable domain (missing parts from reference TRBV2 and TRBJ1-1): EPEVTQTPSHQVTQMGQEVILRCVPISNHLYFYWYRQILGQKVEFLVSFYNNEISEKSEIFDDQFSVERPDGSNFTLKIRSTKLEDSAMYFCASSQDRGVNTEAFFGQGTRLTVV.

The CDR3 here is CASRGQSSYEQYF. The DNA of the CDR3 is TGTGCCAGCCGCGGGCAATCCTCCTACGAGCAGTACTTC. This sequence joins TRBV7-6 and TRBJ2-7; possible D gene TRBD2, 5 bases. Germline V gene sequence: CDR1 SGHVS, CDR2 FNYEAQ. This CDR3 spans 13 amino acids. V lost 8 bases and J lost 0, with 11 bases in between.

The chain uses TRBV19 and TRBJ1-6; 12 bases match TRBD1. Germline V CDR1 and CDR2: LNHDA, SQIVND (reference sequence). The length of the CDR3 is 17 residues. V was clipped by 9 bases and J by 9 bases; unmatched bases: 15. CDR3 DNA: TGTGCCAGCACCGGGACAGGGGGCAGCGTAAGGGTTTCACCCCTCCACTTT. It specifies CASTGTGGSVRVSPLHF.

This chain joins TRBV30 and TRBJ1-6; TRBD1 is a possible D gene (6 bases). Germline V gives CDR1 GTSNPN, CDR2 SVGIG (reference sequence). The ends were cut back, 5 bases at V and 3 bases at J, with 14 bases in the middle. The CDR3 runs to 15 residues. The CDR3 spells CAWCRTGFYNSPLHF. In nucleotides, the CDR3 is TGTGCCTGGTGCCGTACAGGGTTCTATAATTCACCCCTCCACTTT.

CDR3 sequence reads: CAISQGAYEQYF. CDR3 nucleotide sequence: TGTGCCATTTCACAGGGGGCCTACGAGCAGTACTTC. The chain couples TRBV10-3 to TRBJ2-7; 8 bases map to TRBD1. The CDR3 has 12 amino acids. Germline CDR1 is ENHRY and CDR2 is SYGVKD. The trim removed 9 bases at V and 2 bases at J, leaving 3 bases unmatched.